The 23 T cell receptor beta chains below come from one sample, sequenced in a study of blood T cell repertoires in COVID-19. The table came from immunoSEQ multiplex PCR; TCRdb's copy has only in-frame clones and leaves some out. The sample comprises fewer than 200,000 clones, 84% of which are singletons, and under 4% rests with the top ten. Input material: PBMCs or T cells enriched from blood (not recorded which). Receptor source: a woman younger than 45 who had been exposed to COVID-19.

In its sample, this clone was seen once. The V and J genes are TRBV12-5 and TRBJ1-2; D is unclear. V was shortened by 1 base and J by 8 bases, with 11 bases between the two germline ends. Germline V lookup: CDR1 LGHNT, CDR2 FRNRAP. The CDR3 is made up of 13 amino acids. CDR3 DNA: TGTGCTAGTGGTTTGGGGGAGTTGCGCGGCTACACCTTC. Protein sequence: CASGLGELRGYTF.

V and J are TRBV11-2 and TRBJ1-5; no clear D gene. Germline V gene data show CDR1 as SGHAT and CDR2 as FQNNGV. The germline V and J ends were trimmed by 4 bases and 5 bases, with 15 bases remaining between them. The CDR3 length is 15 residues. The CDR3 loop is CASSSGEGRHQPQHF. CDR3 bases: TGTGCCAGCAGCTCGGGTGAAGGAAGGCATCAGCCCCAGCATTTT.

The V and J genes are TRBV7-7 and TRBJ1-5; D not certain. CDR1 is SSHAT and CDR2 is FNYEAQ in the germline V gene (reference sequence). The CDR3 loop spans 13 amino acids. V was cut by 1 base and J by 5 bases, with 6 bases left in between. CDR3 sequence: CASSLEPDQPQHF. The CDR3 DNA follows: TGTGCCAGCAGCTTAGAGCCCGATCAGCCCCAGCATTTT.

The chain carries TRBV19 and TRBJ1-6; a possible D gene is TRBD1 (5 bases). Germline V gene lookup returns CDR1 LNHDA and CDR2 SQIVND (reference sequence). The CDR3 runs 14 residues. Trimming cost V 3 bases and J 6 bases, with 9 bases left between them. DNA for the CDR3: TGTGCCAGTAGTATGGCGGGACTTAATTCACCCCTCCACTTT. This gives the protein CASSMAGLNSPLHF.

J is TRBJ2-1 and V is TRBV27; a weak D match, TRBD1 (7 bases). Deletions cut 2 bases from V and 4 bases from J, with 12 bases between. This CDR3 spans 15 amino acids. CDR1 and CDR2 (germline): MNHEY, SMNVEV (reference sequence). CDR3 amino acids: CASSLGGDRYNEQFF. Here the CDR3 DNA reads TGTGCCAGCAGTTTAGGCGGGGACAGATACAATGAGCAGTTCTTC.

This chain links TRBV5-6 with TRBJ2-4; 7 bases match TRBD1. The V gene's germline CDR1 is SGHDT and CDR2 YYEEEE. J was trimmed by 3 bases and V by 4 bases; bases with no gene match: 7. The CDR3 is 15 residues long. The CDR3 region is CASSPGQLDKNIQYF. In DNA form, the CDR3 reads TGTGCCAGCAGCCCGGGACAGCTTGACAAAAACATTCAGTACTTC.

This rearrangement joins TRBV7-2 to TRBJ2-3; TRBD2 matches at 9 bases. Germline CDR1 SGHTA, CDR2 FQGNSA. Unmatched junction bases numbered 4, after V lost 5 bases and J lost 4 bases. This CDR3 is built from 14 residues. This CDR3 is CASSVGLASDTQYF. DNA for the CDR3: TGTGCCAGCAGCGTCGGACTAGCGTCAGATACGCAGTATTTT.

This clone showed up just once. The gene calls are TRBV9 and TRBJ2-1; D gene uncertain. Germline CDR1 reads SGDLS; CDR2 reads YYNGEE. This CDR3 has 16 amino acids. V was cut by 4 bases and J by 2 bases, with 16 bases left in between. The CDR3 DNA is TGTGCCAGCAGCCCGCGCGGCAACTCCCCCTACAATGAGCAGTTCTTC. This codes for CASSPRGNSPYNEQFF.

The chain joins TRBV9 to TRBJ2-3, with TRBD2 matching 10 bases. After removal of 7 bases from V and 0 bases from J, the junction contained 14 bases not matched to a gene. Per germline, CDR1 SGDLS and CDR2 YYNGEE. The CDR3 is 18 residues long. The CDR3 DNA follows: TGTGCCAGCTCTCGGGAGCGGGGGGGGGCCACTAGCACAGATACGCAGTATTTT. It specifies CASSRERGGATSTDTQYF.

The chain couples TRBV14 to TRBJ1-2; 8 bases match TRBD1. J was trimmed by 3 bases and V by 0 bases; bases with no gene match: 3. The CDR3 runs to 15 residues. CDR1 is SGHDN, CDR2 FVKESK, per germline. The CDR3 DNA follows: TGTGCCAGCAGCCAAGAGGACAGGGTCTACTATGGCTACACCTTC. It specifies CASSQEDRVYYGYTF.

In DNA, the CDR3 is TGTGCCAGCAGCCAAGATAGCGGGGGGATTCAAGAGACCCAGTACTTC. Translation: CASSQDSGGIQETQYF. The chain links TRBV4-2 to TRBJ2-5; 10 nucleotides match TRBD2. This CDR3 comprises 16 residues. V lost 0 bases to trimming and J lost 2 bases; unmatched junction nucleotides: 3. Germline values: CDR1 LGHNA, CDR2 YNFKEQ.

J is TRBJ1-1 and V is TRBV5-8, with TRBD1 as a possible D gene (6 bases). Germline-derived CDR1 and CDR2 are SGHTS and YDEGEE. The CDR3 covers 13 residues. V lost 4 bases to trimming and J lost 4 bases, with 11 bases between them. In nucleotides, the CDR3 is TGTGCCAGCAGCCGGGACATGGGCACTGAAGCTTTCTTT. Residues: CASSRDMGTEAFF.

In this sample, this clone turned up once. This chain connects TRBV18 to TRBJ1-2, with 9 bases that match TRBD1. J lost 8 bases, V lost 3 bases, and 10 bases had no gene match. This CDR3 is built from 15 residues. The germline V gene has CDR1 KGHSH and CDR2 LQKENI. CDR3 sequence: CASSPDGTGTGGYTF. As DNA, the CDR3 is TGTGCCAGCTCACCGGACGGGACAGGGACAGGAGGCTACACCTTC.

J is TRBJ2-7 and V is TRBV5-1; 8 bases are shared with TRBD2. This CDR3 has 15 amino acids. The germline gives CDR1 SGHRS, CDR2 YFSETQ. J was trimmed by 7 bases and V by 3 bases; bases with no gene match: 12. In nucleotides, the CDR3 is TGCGCCAGCAGCTCAGAGCGGGGGTCCCCTGAGGAGCAGTACTTC. Its protein product is CASSSERGSPEEQYF.

The V and J genes are TRBV19 and TRBJ2-3; 10 positions match TRBD2. The CDR3 totals 16 residues. V shed 4 bases and J 2 bases; nucleotides not matched to a gene: 6. The germline CDR1 and CDR2 sequences are LNHDA and SQIVND (reference sequence). DNA of the CDR3: TGTGCCAGTAGTACCTTAGCGGGGGGCACCACAGATACGCAGTATTTT. This gives the protein CASSTLAGGTTDTQYF.

The rearrangement joins TRBV29-1 to TRBJ2-7; 7 bases fit TRBD2. This CDR3 comprises 13 residues. J was trimmed by 2 bases and V by 7 bases; bases with no gene match: 8. Germline assignment: CDR1 SQVTM and CDR2 ANQGSEA. CDR3 sequence (DNA): TGCAGCGCCTTGGGGGGGGGAACCTACGAGCAGTACTTC. Amino acid sequence: CSALGGGTYEQYF.

The chain uses TRBV9 and TRBJ2-5, with D maybe TRBD2 (6 bases). The germline gives CDR1 SGDLS, CDR2 YYNGEE. V gave up 3 bases and J gave up 2 bases, with 14 bases separating them. The CDR3 is 15 amino acids. CDR3 protein: CASSARPGVQETQYF. The CDR3 DNA follows: TGTGCCAGCAGCGCTCGACCGGGGGTGCAAGAGACCCAGTACTTC. Filled out from reference TRBV9 and TRBJ2-5, the complete variable domain reads DSGVTQTPKHLITATGQRVTLRCSPRSGDLSVYWYQQSLDQGLQFLIQYYNGEERAKGNILERFSAQQFPDLHSELNLSSLELGDSALYFCASSARPGVQETQYFGPGTRLLVL.

The V and J genes are TRBV9 and TRBJ2-3; D is possibly TRBD2 (6 bases). Germline values: CDR1 SGDLS, CDR2 YYNGEE. The V end was cut by 6 bases, the J end by 0 bases, with 11 bases between. The length of the CDR3 is 14 residues. CDR3 in DNA: TGTGCCAGCAAGAGTAGCGGTAGCACAGATACGCAGTATTTT. The encoded protein is CASKSSGSTDTQYF.

The chain recombines TRBV5-1 with TRBJ2-1; 12 bases map to TRBD2. Germline CDR1 SGHRS, CDR2 YFSETQ. This CDR3 spans 18 amino acids. V lost 3 bases, J lost 0 bases, and 7 bases stayed unmatched. The CDR3 nucleotides are TGCGCCAGCAGCTCGAGGACTAGCGGGGCCAGCTCCTACAATGAGCAGTTCTTC. Translated, it gives CASSSRTSGASSYNEQFF. The full variable domain, completed using reference TRBV5-1 and TRBJ2-1, is KAGVTQTPRYLIKTRGQQVTLSCSPISGHRSVSWYQQTPGQGLQFLFEYFSETQRNKGNFPGRFSGRQFSNSRSEMNVSTLELGDSALYLCASSSRTSGASSYNEQFFGPGTRLTVL.

The rearrangement links TRBV11-2 to TRBJ2-1; 7 bases agree with TRBD2. There are 14 residues in the CDR3. V was pared by 1 base and J by 7 bases, with 4 bases of the junction left unmatched. CDR1 SGHAT and CDR2 FQNNGV come from the germline V gene. The CDR3 region has the DNA TGTGCCAGCAGCTTAGTCGCTAGCGGTAATGAGCAGTTCTTC. Translating gives CASSLVASGNEQFF.

The chain combines TRBV5-1 with TRBJ2-7, with no clear D. There are 15 residues in the CDR3. Trimming took 1 base from V and 0 from J, leaving 11 bases between them. Germline V lookup: CDR1 SGHRS, CDR2 YFSETQ. The CDR3 spells CASSLKAPSSYEQYF. CDR3 in DNA: TGCGCCAGCAGCTTGAAAGCTCCAAGCTCCTACGAGCAGTACTTC. The whole variable domain, remainder taken from reference TRBV5-1 and TRBJ2-7, is KAGVTQTPRYLIKTRGQQVTLSCSPISGHRSVSWYQQTPGQGLQFLFEYFSETQRNKGNFPGRFSGRQFSNSRSEMNVSTLELGDSALYLCASSLKAPSSYEQYFGPGTRLTVT.

The chain links TRBV29-1 to TRBJ1-3; D call uncertain. The CDR3 extends over 14 amino acids. CDR1 and CDR2 (germline): SQVTM, ANQGSEA. Trimming took off 3 bases at V and 0 bases at J, with 9 bases between the two ends. This chain's CDR3 is CSVETHFSGNTIYF. In DNA, the CDR3 is TGCAGCGTTGAGACTCATTTCTCTGGAAACACCATATATTTT.

The chain is built from TRBV5-1 and TRBJ2-1; 7 nucleotides line up with TRBD1. Trimming removed 2 bases from V and 7 bases from J; junction bases left unmatched: 6. Germline CDR1 is SGHRS and CDR2 is YFSETQ. This CDR3 has 14 residues. This CDR3 reads CASSFRDSWNEQFF. CDR3 sequence (DNA): TGCGCCAGCAGCTTCAGGGACAGTTGGAATGAGCAGTTCTTC.